The clone carrying this T cell receptor (beta chain) has only one observation. Antigen unknown. This sample was taken from a study of cytomegalovirus exposure and HLA in healthy donors. Regarding the study as a whole: Links to common viral pathogens appeared, in a later analysis, for several of the most significant clusters. The sole available immune exposure information was CMV serostatus. TCR beta chains numbering some 160 were designated cytomegalovirus-associated.

The germline gives CDR1 MGHDK, CDR2 SYGVNS. The germline V and J ends were trimmed by 8 bases and 1 base, with 7 bases remaining between them. CDR3 length equals 12 residues. The study ran its PCR with 60 Vbeta and 13 Jbeta primers. As handled by the study authors: Per a later analysis, the number of unique TCR beta chains was approximately 80 million, of which 10 million to 11 million were shared. The assay was immunoSEQ multiplex PCR, and TCRdb's table has in-frame clones only and misses some. Clone size and the V and J calls come from that table; the DNA yielded D and trimming. Of around 100,000 clones listed, about 77% are singletons.

The receptor's source is a woman under 30 in good health and CMV-seropositive. Sequenced material: PBMCs. The rearrangement links TRBV25-1 to TRBJ2-3; D remains ambiguous. The CDR3 region has the DNA TGTGCCAGCCATCGGGGCACAGATACGCAGTATTTT. Amino acid sequence: CASHRGTDTQYF. Together with reference TRBV25-1 and TRBJ2-3, the CDR3 gives the full variable domain: EADIYQTPRYLVIGTGKKITLECSQTMGHDKMYWYQQDPGMELHLIHYSYGVNSTEKGDLSSESTVSRIRTEHFPLTLESARPSHTSQYLCASHRGTDTQYFGPGTRLTVL.